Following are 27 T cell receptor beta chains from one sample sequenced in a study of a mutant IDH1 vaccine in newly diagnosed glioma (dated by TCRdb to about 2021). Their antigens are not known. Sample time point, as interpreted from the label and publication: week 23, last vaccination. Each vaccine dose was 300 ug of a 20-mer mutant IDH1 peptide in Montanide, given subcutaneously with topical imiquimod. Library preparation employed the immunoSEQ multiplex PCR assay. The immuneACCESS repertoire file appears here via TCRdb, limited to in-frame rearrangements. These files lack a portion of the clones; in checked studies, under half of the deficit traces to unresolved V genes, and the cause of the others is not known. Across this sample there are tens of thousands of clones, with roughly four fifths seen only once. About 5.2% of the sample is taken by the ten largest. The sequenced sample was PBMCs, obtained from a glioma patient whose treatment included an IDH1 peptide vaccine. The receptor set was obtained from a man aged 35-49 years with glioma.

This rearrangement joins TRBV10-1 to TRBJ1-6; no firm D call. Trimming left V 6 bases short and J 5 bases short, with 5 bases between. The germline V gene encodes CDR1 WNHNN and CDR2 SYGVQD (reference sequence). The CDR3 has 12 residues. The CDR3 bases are TGCGCCAGCAGCCGAGATAATTCACCCCTCCACTTT. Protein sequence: CASSRDNSPLHF.

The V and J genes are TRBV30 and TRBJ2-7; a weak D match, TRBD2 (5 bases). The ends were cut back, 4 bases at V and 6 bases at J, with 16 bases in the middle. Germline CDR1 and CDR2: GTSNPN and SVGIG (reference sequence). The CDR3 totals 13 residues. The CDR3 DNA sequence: TGTGCCTGGACCGTCGGGGTTCGGGGCGAGCAGTACTTC. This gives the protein CAWTVGVRGEQYF.

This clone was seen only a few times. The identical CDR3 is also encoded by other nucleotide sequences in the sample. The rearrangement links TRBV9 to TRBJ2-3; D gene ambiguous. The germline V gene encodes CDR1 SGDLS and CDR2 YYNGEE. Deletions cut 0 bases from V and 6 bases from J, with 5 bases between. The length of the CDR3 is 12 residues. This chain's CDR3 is CASSVEGDTQYF. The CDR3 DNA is TGTGCCAGCAGCGTAGAGGGCGATACGCAGTATTTT.

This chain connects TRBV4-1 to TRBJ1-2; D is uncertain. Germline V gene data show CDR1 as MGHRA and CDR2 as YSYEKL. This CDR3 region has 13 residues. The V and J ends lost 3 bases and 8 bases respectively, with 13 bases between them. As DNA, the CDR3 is TGCGCCAGCAGCCAGCCCTCGGGGAAAGGCTACACCTTC. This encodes CASSQPSGKGYTF.

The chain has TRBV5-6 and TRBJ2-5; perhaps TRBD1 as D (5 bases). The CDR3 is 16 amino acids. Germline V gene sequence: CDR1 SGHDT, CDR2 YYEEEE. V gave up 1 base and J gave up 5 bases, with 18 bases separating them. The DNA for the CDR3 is TGTGCCAGCAGCTTGCCAACCGACAGCACCCCCGAGACCCAGTACTTC. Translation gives CASSLPTDSTPETQYF.

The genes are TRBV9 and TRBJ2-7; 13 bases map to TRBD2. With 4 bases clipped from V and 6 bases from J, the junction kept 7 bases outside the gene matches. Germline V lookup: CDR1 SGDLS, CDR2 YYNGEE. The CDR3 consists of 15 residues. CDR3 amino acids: CASSPRLAGGPEQYF. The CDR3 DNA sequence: TGTGCCAGCAGCCCGCGACTAGCGGGAGGACCCGAGCAGTACTTC. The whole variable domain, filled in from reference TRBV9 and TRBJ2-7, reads DSGVTQTPKHLITATGQRVTLRCSPRSGDLSVYWYQQSLDQGLQFLIQYYNGEERAKGNILERFSAQQFPDLHSELNLSSLELGDSALYFCASSPRLAGGPEQYFGPGTRLTVT.

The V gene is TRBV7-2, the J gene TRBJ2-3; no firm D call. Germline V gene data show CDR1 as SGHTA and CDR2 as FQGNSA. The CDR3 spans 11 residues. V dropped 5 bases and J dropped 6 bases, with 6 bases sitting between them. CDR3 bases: TGTGCCAGCAGCGCCCCGGATACGCAGTATTTT. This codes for CASSAPDTQYF.

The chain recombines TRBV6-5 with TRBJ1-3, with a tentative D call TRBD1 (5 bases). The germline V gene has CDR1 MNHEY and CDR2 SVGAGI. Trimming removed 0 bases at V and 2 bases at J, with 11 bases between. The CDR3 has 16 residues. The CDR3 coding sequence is TGTGCCAGCAGTTACTCTTTTTTGGACACTGGAAACACCATATATTTT. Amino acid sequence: CASSYSFLDTGNTIYF.

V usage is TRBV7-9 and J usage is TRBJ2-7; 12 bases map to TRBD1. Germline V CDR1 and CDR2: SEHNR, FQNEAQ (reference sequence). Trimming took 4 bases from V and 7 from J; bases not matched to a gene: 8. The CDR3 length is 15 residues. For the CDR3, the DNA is TGTGCCAGCAGCTACCCGGGACAGGGGGCAGCTGAGCAGTACTTC. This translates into CASSYPGQGAAEQYF.

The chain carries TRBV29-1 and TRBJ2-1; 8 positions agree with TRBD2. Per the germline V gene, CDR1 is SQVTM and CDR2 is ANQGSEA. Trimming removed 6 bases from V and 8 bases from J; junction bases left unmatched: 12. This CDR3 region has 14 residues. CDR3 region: CSVPLTGRVDEQFF. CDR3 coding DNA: TGCAGCGTCCCTCTAACCGGGAGGGTTGATGAGCAGTTCTTC.

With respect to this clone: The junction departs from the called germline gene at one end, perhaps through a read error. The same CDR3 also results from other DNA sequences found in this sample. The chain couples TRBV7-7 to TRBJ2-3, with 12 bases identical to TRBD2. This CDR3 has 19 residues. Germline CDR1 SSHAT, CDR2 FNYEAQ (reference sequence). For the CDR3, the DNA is TGTGCTAGCAGCTTCCCTACAGGACTAGCGGGATTGGGCACAGATACGCAGTATTTT. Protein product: CASSFPTGLAGLGTDTQYF.

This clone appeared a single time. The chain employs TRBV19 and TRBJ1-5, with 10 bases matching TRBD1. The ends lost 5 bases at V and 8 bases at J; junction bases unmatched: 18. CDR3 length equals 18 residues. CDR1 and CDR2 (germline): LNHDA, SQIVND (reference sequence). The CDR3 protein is CASSLHRQGAKVKKPQHF. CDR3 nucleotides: TGTGCCAGTAGTTTACATCGACAGGGGGCGAAAGTTAAGAAGCCCCAGCATTTT.

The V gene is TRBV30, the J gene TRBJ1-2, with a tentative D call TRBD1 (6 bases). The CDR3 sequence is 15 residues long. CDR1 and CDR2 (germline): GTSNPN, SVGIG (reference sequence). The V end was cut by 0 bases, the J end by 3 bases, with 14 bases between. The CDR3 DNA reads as TGTGCCTGGAGTGTTACACAGAAGGGGGACTATGGCTACACCTTC. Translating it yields CAWSVTQKGDYGYTF.

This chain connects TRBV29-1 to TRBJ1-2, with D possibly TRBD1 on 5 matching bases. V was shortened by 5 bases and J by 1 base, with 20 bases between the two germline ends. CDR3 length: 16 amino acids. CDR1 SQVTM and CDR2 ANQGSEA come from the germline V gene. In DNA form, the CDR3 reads TGCAGCGTTCCCGAACCGCGTCAGGGAAGTAACTATGGCTACACCTTC. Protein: CSVPEPRQGSNYGYTF.

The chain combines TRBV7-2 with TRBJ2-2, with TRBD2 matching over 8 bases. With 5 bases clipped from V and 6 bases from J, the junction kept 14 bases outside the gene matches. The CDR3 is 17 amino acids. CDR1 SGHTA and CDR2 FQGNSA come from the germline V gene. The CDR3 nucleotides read TGTGCCAGCAGCCAGAGGGGGGTAGCGGGGCCCCCCGGGGAGCTGTTTTTT. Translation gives CASSQRGVAGPPGELFF.

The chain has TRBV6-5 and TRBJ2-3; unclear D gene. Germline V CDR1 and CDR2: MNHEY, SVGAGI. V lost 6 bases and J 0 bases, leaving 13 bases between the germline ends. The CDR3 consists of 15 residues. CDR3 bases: TGTGCCAGCAGCCGACTGACGGCTAGCACAGATACGCAGTATTTT. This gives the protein CASSRLTASTDTQYF.

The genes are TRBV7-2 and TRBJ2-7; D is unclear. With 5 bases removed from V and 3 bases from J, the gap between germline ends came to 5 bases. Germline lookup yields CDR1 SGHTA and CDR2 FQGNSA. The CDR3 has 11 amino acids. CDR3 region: CASSDRYEQYF. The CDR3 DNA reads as TGTGCCAGCAGCGATCGCTACGAGCAGTACTTC.

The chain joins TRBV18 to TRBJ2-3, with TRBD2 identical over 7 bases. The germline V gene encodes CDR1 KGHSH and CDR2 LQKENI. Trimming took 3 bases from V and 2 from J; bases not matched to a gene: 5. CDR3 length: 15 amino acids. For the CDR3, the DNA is TGTGCCAGCTCACCCAGCGGGAAGCACACAGATACGCAGTATTTT. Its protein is CASSPSGKHTDTQYF.

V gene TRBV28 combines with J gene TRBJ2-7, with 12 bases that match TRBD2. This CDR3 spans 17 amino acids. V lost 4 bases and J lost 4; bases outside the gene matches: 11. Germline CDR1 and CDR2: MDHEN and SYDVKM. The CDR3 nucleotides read TGTGCCAGCAGTTCCTTATGGACTAGCGGGATAAGTTACGAGCAGTACTTC. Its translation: CASSSLWTSGISYEQYF.

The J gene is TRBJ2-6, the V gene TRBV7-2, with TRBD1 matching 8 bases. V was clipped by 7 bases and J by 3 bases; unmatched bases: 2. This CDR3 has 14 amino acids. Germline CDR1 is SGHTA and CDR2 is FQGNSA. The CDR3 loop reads CASTRGLGANVLTF. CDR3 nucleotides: TGTGCCAGCACCAGGGGGCTTGGGGCCAACGTCCTGACTTTC.

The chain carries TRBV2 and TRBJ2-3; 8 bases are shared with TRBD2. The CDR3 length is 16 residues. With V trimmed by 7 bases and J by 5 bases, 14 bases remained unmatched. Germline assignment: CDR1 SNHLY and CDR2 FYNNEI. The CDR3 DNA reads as TGTGCCAGCAATGACCCCGGGGGGGCTCTTGGAGATACGCAGTATTTT. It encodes CASNDPGGALGDTQYF.

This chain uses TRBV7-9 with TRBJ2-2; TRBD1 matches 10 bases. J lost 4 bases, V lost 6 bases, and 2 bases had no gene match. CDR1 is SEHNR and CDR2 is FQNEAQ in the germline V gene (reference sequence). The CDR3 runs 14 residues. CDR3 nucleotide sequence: TGTGCCAGCAGGACAGGGGGCTTCACCGGGGAGCTGTTTTTT. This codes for CASRTGGFTGELFF. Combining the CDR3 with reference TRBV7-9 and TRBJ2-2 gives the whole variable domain DTGVSQNPRHKITKRGQNVTFRCDPISEHNRLYWYRQTLGQGPEFLTYFQNEAQLEKSRLLSDRFSAERPKGSFSTLEIQRTEQGDSAMYLCASRTGGFTGELFFGEGSRLTVL.

The CDR3 spells CASSPTGSDEQYF. CDR3 in DNA: TGTGCCAGCAGCCCGACAGGGAGCGACGAGCAGTACTTC. The chain links TRBV9 to TRBJ2-7; 7 bases fit TRBD1. The CDR3 totals 13 residues. With 4 bases clipped from V and 5 bases from J, the junction kept 6 bases outside the gene matches. Germline CDR1 is SGDLS and CDR2 is YYNGEE.

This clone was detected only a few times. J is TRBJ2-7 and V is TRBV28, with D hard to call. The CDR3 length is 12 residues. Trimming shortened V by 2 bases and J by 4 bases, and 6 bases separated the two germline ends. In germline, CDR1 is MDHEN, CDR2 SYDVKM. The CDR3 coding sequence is TGTGCCAGCAGTTTACCCCATTACGAGCAGTACTTC. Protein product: CASSLPHYEQYF.

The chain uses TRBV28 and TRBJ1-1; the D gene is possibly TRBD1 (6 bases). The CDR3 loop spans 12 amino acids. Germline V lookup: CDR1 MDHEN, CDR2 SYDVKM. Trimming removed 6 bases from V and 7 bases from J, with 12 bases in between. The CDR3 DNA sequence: TGTGCCAGCAGCCCCTTGGACAGTGAAGCTTTCTTT. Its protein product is CASSPLDSEAFF. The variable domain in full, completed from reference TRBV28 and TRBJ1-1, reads DVKVTQSSRYLVKRTGEKVFLECVQDMDHENMFWYRQDPGLGLRLIYFSYDVKMKEKGDIPEGYSVSREKKERFSLILESASTNQTSMYLCASSPLDSEAFFGQGTRLTVV.

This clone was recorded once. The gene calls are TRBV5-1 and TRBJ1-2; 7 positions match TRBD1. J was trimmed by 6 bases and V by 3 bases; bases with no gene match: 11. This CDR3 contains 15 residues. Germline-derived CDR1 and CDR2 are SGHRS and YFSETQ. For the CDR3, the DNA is TGCGCCAGCAGCTCCGGGGACAGTGGGAAGGATGGCTACACCTTC. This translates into CASSSGDSGKDGYTF.

CDR3 amino acids: CASSEGLLGALYEQYF. CDR3 DNA sequence: TGTGCCAGCAGTGAAGGATTGTTGGGAGCCCTCTACGAGCAGTACTTC. The V call is TRBV6-1, the J call TRBJ2-5; TRBD2 is a possible D gene (5 bases). The DNA end is more similar to TRBJ2-7, so the J call may be wrong. The CDR3 contains 16 residues. Per germline, CDR1 MNHNS and CDR2 SASEGT.